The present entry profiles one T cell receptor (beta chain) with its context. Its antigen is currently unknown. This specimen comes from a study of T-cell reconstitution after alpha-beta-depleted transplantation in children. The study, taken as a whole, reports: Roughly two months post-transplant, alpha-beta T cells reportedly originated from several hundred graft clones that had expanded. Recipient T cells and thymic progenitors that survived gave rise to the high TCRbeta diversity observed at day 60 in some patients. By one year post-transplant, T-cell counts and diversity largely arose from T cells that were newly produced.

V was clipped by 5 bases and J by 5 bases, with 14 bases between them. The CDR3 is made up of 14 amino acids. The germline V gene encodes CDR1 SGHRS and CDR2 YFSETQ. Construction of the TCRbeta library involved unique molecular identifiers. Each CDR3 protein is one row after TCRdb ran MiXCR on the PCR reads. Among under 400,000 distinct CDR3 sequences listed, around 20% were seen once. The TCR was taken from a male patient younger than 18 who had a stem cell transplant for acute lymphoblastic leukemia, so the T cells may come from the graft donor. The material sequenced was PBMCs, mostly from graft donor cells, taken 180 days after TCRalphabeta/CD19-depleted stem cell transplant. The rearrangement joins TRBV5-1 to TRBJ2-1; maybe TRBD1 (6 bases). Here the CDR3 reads CASRLTGSHNEQFF. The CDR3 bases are TGCGCCAGCAGGTTGACAGGTTCCCACAATGAGCAGTTCTTC. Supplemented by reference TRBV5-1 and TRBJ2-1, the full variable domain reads KAGVTQTPRYLIKTRGQQVTLSCSPISGHRSVSWYQQTPGQGLQFLFEYFSETQRNKGNFPGRFSGRQFSNSRSEMNVSTLELGDSALYLCASRLTGSHNEQFFGPGTRLTVL.